This T cell receptor (beta chain) was retrieved from a study of blood T cells in healthy people across ages. This clonotype has a handful of counts. Alongside a J-beta primer mix, a sample-barcoded 5' primer served in a second PCR lasting roughly 7 to 11 cycles. TCRdb redid the calling of the 5' RACE reads with MiXCR, one entry per CDR3 protein. The repertoire holds approximately 1,000,000 distinct CDR3 sequences, about two fifths seen once, with 13% in the top ten. This receptor was obtained from a man aged 18 to 30 in good health. Sequencing was carried out using blood.

The CDR3 nucleotides read TGTGCCAGTAGTATAACCCCGGGCAACCCTAATGGCTACACCTTC. This gives the protein CASSITPGNPNGYTF. V gene TRBV19 combines with J gene TRBJ1-2; D remains unclear. This CDR3 is 15 amino acids long. The ends were cut back, 2 bases at V and 6 bases at J, with 16 bases in the middle. In germline, CDR1 is LNHDA, CDR2 SQIVND (reference sequence).